A selection of T cell receptor beta chains follows, all from one sample in a study of OX40 agonist ivuxolimab in advanced cancers. Profiled with immunoSEQ multiplex PCR; TCRdb holds only in-frame clones, not every one. The sample consists of around 100,000 clones, more than 85% of them appearing once. The sample here was CD4+ or CD8+ T cells sorted from blood, taken in a trial of the OX40 agonist ivuxolimab. The origin of the receptors is an adult with an advanced solid tumor such as melanoma, head and neck, liver or kidney cancer. CDR3s include the opening cysteine and the closing phenylalanine or tryptophan. Each record gives: J gene, D gene, clone size, V gene, CDR3 DNA, CDR3 protein. The D gene is left open where the match is weak. For some rows the clone size is stated as once, few or many, or as a class when expanded; others skip it.

TRBJ2-7 | NA | once | TRBV27 | TGTGCCAGCAGCCCCATAGGGGGCTCCTACGAGCAGTACTTC | CASSPIGGSYEQYF
TRBJ1-2 | NA | NA | TRBV5-6 | TGTGCCAGCAGCTTGGAACAGGATTTCTATGGCTACACCTTC | CASSLEQDFYGYTF
TRBJ2-1 | TRBD2 | NA | TRBV29-1 | TGCAGCGTGCGTCCGCGGACTAGCGGCGACAATGAGCAGTTCTTC | CSVRPRTSGDNEQFF
TRBJ2-7 | NA | few | TRBV7-8 | TGTGCCAGCAGCCTCCAACAGGACTACGAGCAGTACTTC | CASSLQQDYEQYF
TRBJ2-7 | NA | NA | TRBV27 | TGTGCCAGCAGCTTCCCTTGGGAGCGCTTACCCTACGAGCAGTACTTC | CASSFPWERLPYEQYF
TRBJ1-2 | NA | NA | TRBV29-1 | TGCAGCGTAGAAGCTGTGCTGGTAGGGGGCTACACCTTC | CSVEAVLVGGYTF
TRBJ2-1 | TRBD2 | NA | TRBV7-2 | TGTGCCAGCAGCTTCGGTAGCGGGGGATACAATGAGCAGTTCTTC | CASSFGSGGYNEQFF
TRBJ1-1 | NA | NA | TRBV29-1 | TGCAGCGCCAAAGGTTGGGGAAACACTGAAGCTTTCTTT | CSAKGWGNTEAFF
TRBJ1-2 | NA | NA | TRBV2 | TGTGCCATCCGGACCGGGATATATGGCTACACCTTC | CAIRTGIYGYTF
TRBJ2-7 | TRBD1 | NA | TRBV30 | TGTGCCGTACAGGGGGCTGTCGACTACGAGCAGTACTTC | CAVQGAVDYEQYF
TRBJ1-2 | NA | NA | TRBV21-1 | TGTGCCAGCTCCACAGAGGCCCCCTATGGCTACACCTTC | CASSTEAPYGYTF
TRBJ2-7 | NA | once | TRBV20-1 | TGCAGTGCTAGAAATGTGCGCGGGCAGTACTTC | CSARNVRGQYF
TRBJ2-3 | TRBD2 | NA | TRBV18 | TGTGCCAGCTCACCGGCGGGAGGGCCAGCAGATACGCAGTATTTT | CASSPAGGPADTQYF
TRBJ2-7 | TRBD2 | NA | TRBV28 | TGTGCCAGCAGTCTAGCGGGAGGGAACTCCTACGAGCAGTACTTC | CASSLAGGNSYEQYF
TRBJ2-2 | NA | NA | TRBV7-9 | TGTGCCAGCAGCTTAGAACGGAACACCGGGGAGCTGTTTTTT | CASSLERNTGELFF
TRBJ1-4 | NA | once | TRBV6-5 | TGTGCCAGCAGTTACTCGAAGCGGGGTGAAAAACTGTTTTTT | CASSYSKRGEKLFF
TRBJ2-5 | TRBD1 | NA | TRBV5-4 | TGTGCCAGCAGCACCCGTCGGGACAGGGAAGAGACCCAGTACTTC | CASSTRRDREETQYF
TRBJ1-5 | NA | NA | TRBV19 | TGTGCCAGTAGTAAGGGTGCCACACTCAATCAGCCCCAGCATTTT | CASSKGATLNQPQHF
TRBJ1-4 | TRBD1 | once | TRBV29-1 | TGCAGCACGCGGGACAGGTCTAATGAAAAACTGTTTTTT | CSTRDRSNEKLFF
TRBJ2-2 | TRBD1 | NA | TRBV10-1 | TGCGCCAGCAGACAGGGGGCCGGGGAGCTGTTTTTT | CASRQGAGELFF
TRBJ2-7 | NA | NA | TRBV18 | TGTGCCAGCTCATCCGGGAGTAACTACGAGCAGTACTTC | CASSSGSNYEQYF
TRBJ2-7 | NA | NA | TRBV18 | TGTGCCAGCTCACCCCCCTGGGCCAACGAGCAGTACTTC | CASSPPWANEQYF
TRBJ2-4 | TRBD1 | NA | TRBV28 | TGTGCCAGCAGTACCCCAGGGACAGGGAAAAACATTCAGTACTTC | CASSTPGTGKNIQYF
TRBJ1-2 | NA | NA | TRBV5-1 | TGCGCCAGCAGCTCCGGGACCGAACCTTATGGCTACACCTTC | CASSSGTEPYGYTF
TRBJ1-5 | NA | NA | TRBV18 | TGTGCCAGCTCACCCCACCCACAACAGCCCCAGCATTTT | CASSPHPQQPQHF
TRBJ2-3 | TRBD2 | NA | TRBV19 | TGTGCCAGTAGTATACGCCAGACTAGCGGGAGCGGAGATACGCAGTATTTT | CASSIRQTSGSGDTQYF
TRBJ2-7 | TRBD1 | NA | TRBV10-2 | TGCGCCAGCAGTAAGACAGGGGGATACTACGAGCAGTACTTC | CASSKTGGYYEQYF
TRBJ2-5 | TRBD1 | NA | TRBV16 | TGTGCCAGCAGCCCAGGCCGGACAGGGCAAGAGACCCAGTACTTC | CASSPGRTGQETQYF
TRBJ1-2 | TRBD1 | NA | TRBV19 | TGTGCCAGTAGTCCAACCCAGGGACAGGACTATGGCTACACCTTC | CASSPTQGQDYGYTF
TRBJ2-7 | TRBD2 | NA | TRBV6-1 | TGTGCCAGCAGTGATCAGGGAGGGACCTCCTACGAGCAGTACTTC | CASSDQGGTSYEQYF
TRBJ2-5 | NA | NA | TRBV5-1 | TGCGCCAGCAGCAGGCAGGGAGAGACCCAGTACTTC | CASSRQGETQYF
TRBJ2-7 | NA | NA | TRBV7-9 | TGTGCCAGCAGCTTAGTTGGCGGGCCCTCCTACGAGCAGTACTTC | CASSLVGGPSYEQYF
TRBJ2-2 | NA | NA | TRBV7-2 | TGTGCCAGCAAAATGATGGGGGCCGGGGAGCTGTTTTTT | CASKMMGAGELFF
TRBJ2-7 | NA | NA | TRBV19 | TGTGCCAGTAGTATGAGGCAGGGGGGTTCCTACGAGCAGTACTTC | CASSMRQGGSYEQYF
TRBJ1-3 | NA | NA | TRBV7-9 | TGTGCCAGCAGCTTTGGGGCAGCTAACTCTGGAAACACCATATATTTT | CASSFGAANSGNTIYF
TRBJ2-3 | NA | NA | TRBV19 | TGTGCCACTAAGGAACAGGGTAGGACAGATACGCAGTATTTT | CATKEQGRTDTQYF
TRBJ2-5 | NA | NA | TRBV7-6 | TGTGCCAGCAGCTTAGACGGGAGGGGGCGTGAGACCCAGTACTTC | CASSLDGRGRETQYF
TRBJ1-2 | NA | NA | TRBV28 | TGTGCCAGCAGTTTCCCTTCCGACAGGAGAAACTATGGCTACACCTTC | CASSFPSDRRNYGYTF
TRBJ2-3 | NA | once | TRBV9 | TGTGCCAGCAGCGTAGGGATCCAGCGCATGAGCACAGATACGCAGTATTTT | CASSVGIQRMSTDTQYF
TRBJ2-7 | NA | NA | TRBV6-6 | TGTGCCAGCAGTTCAGAGGGTTACGAGCAGTACTTC | CASSSEGYEQYF
TRBJ2-7 | TRBD1 | NA | TRBV7-9 | TGTGCCAGCAGCTTTCCCGTGGGACAGGGACCCTACGAGCAGTACTTC | CASSFPVGQGPYEQYF
TRBJ2-1 | TRBD2 | NA | TRBV5-5 | TGTGCCAGCAGCCCCGGGACTAGCGGATACAATGAGCAGTTCTTC | CASSPGTSGYNEQFF
TRBJ2-7 | NA | NA | TRBV6-5 | TGTGCCAGCAGTTACGCTGGGCTATCCGGCGAGCAGTACTTC | CASSYAGLSGEQYF
TRBJ2-1 | NA | once | TRBV28 | TGTGCCAACTCGAAGAGAGCAGCCTACAATGAGCAGTTCTTC | CANSKRAAYNEQFF
TRBJ1-2 | TRBD1 | NA | TRBV10-2 | TGCGCCAGCAGTGGACAGGGGGGTAACTATGGCTACACCTTC | CASSGQGGNYGYTF
TRBJ2-7 | NA | NA | TRBV5-1 | TGCGCCAGCAGCTTGGAGGGGGGGAGCTCCTACGAGCAGTACTTC | CASSLEGGSSYEQYF
TRBJ2-7 | TRBD2 | NA | TRBV7-2 | TGTGCCAGCAGCTTAGCCTCACGACCTAGCGGGGGCTCCTACGAGCAGTACTTC | CASSLASRPSGGSYEQYF
TRBJ1-3 | NA | NA | TRBV18 | TGTGCCAGCTCACCAGGAATCGTGGATTTTGGAAACACCATATATTTT | CASSPGIVDFGNTIYF
TRBJ2-1 | NA | NA | TRBV2 | TGTGCCAGCAGTGTCTCCGAGGCCTACAATGAGCAGTTCTTC | CASSVSEAYNEQFF